Below are 16 T cell receptor beta chains sequenced from a single sample in a study of blood T cells in healthy people across ages. A second PCR, run for roughly 7 to 11 cycles, used a sample-barcoded 5' primer plus a J-beta primer mix. TCRdb re-analysed the 5' RACE reads in MiXCR, keeping a single row per CDR3 protein. The sample has roughly 800,000 distinct CDR3 sequences; about 62% are singletons. The source material was blood. The receptors here all came from a man aged 25 to 40 in good health.

CDR3: CASRPLRAGGSYEQYF. The CDR3 DNA sequence: TGTGCCAGCAGGCCGCTCCGAGCGGGAGGGTCCTACGAGCAGTACTTC. The V call is TRBV28, the J call TRBJ2-7, with 10 bases lining up with TRBD2. The junction had 9 bases not matched to a gene; V was cut back by 6 bases and J by 1 base. CDR3 size: 16 residues. The germline gives CDR1 MDHEN, CDR2 SYDVKM. The full variable domain, in which reference TRBV28 and TRBJ2-7 provide the parts outside the CDR3, is DVKVTQSSRYLVKRTGEKVFLECVQDMDHENMFWYRQDPGLGLRLIYFSYDVKMKEKGDIPEGYSVSREKKERFSLILESASTNQTSMYLCASRPLRAGGSYEQYFGPGTRLTVT.

The chain is built from TRBV9 and TRBJ1-2; D not certain. The CDR3 covers 13 residues. The germline V gene encodes CDR1 SGDLS and CDR2 YYNGEE. The V gene lost 7 bases and the J gene lost 0 bases, with 10 bases spanning the gap. The CDR3 DNA follows: TGTGCCAGCGGGAAAGGGCCTAACTATGGCTACACCTTC. This sequence encodes CASGKGPNYGYTF. The entire variable domain, with the rest obtained from reference TRBV9 and TRBJ1-2, is as follows: DSGVTQTPKHLITATGQRVTLRCSPRSGDLSVYWYQQSLDQGLQFLIQYYNGEERAKGNILERFSAQQFPDLHSELNLSSLELGDSALYFCASGKGPNYGYTFGSGTRLTVV.

The chain uses TRBV5-1 and TRBJ2-7; D unresolved. CDR1 SGHRS and CDR2 YFSETQ come from the germline V gene. CDR3 length: 13 amino acids. Trimming removed 0 bases from V and 3 bases from J, with 7 bases in between. CDR3 nucleotides: TGCGCCAGCAGCTTGGTAGGGATCTACGAGCAGTACTTC. Translated: CASSLVGIYEQYF.

This clonotype was detected only a few times. The genes are TRBV4-3 and TRBJ2-7; D possibly matches TRBD1 or TRBD2 (5 bases each). V was clipped by 0 bases and J by 0 bases, with 12 bases between them. CDR1 and CDR2 (germline): LGHNA, YSLEER. This CDR3 is 16 amino acids long. CDR3 amino acids: CASSQEWDAISYEQYF. The CDR3 DNA follows: TGCGCCAGCAGCCAAGAGTGGGACGCAATCTCCTACGAGCAGTACTTC.

This clonotype was observed a few times. The CDR3 loop is CASSVTEEQFF. CDR3 DNA: TGTGCCAGCAGCGTAACGGAGGAGCAGTTCTTC. The J gene is TRBJ2-1, the V gene TRBV9, with D uncertain. Trimming removed 1 base at V and 10 bases at J, with 6 bases between. The CDR3 contains 11 residues. Germline V CDR1 and CDR2: SGDLS, YYNGEE.

As to this clonotype: An end of the junction differs from the germline gene, which may be a read error. The rearrangement uses TRBV5-1 and TRBJ2-7, with D tentatively TRBD1 (6 bases). CDR1 SGHRS and CDR2 YFSETQ come from the germline V gene. The CDR3 runs to 14 residues. The CDR3 reads CANSLAPDSHEQYF. As DNA, the CDR3 is TGCGCCAACAGCTTGGCCCCGGACAGCCACGAGCAGTACTTC.

This clonotype was observed a few times. The chain has TRBV12-3 or TRBV12-4 and TRBJ2-7; 7 bases map to TRBD1. The CDR3 has 13 amino acids. V lost 6 bases and J lost 5; bases outside the gene matches: 7. The CDR3 region is CASRNTGVHEQYF. In nucleotides, the CDR3 is TGTGCCAGCAGAAATACAGGGGTCCACGAGCAGTACTTC.

This clonotype was counted once. The chain couples TRBV20-1 to TRBJ2-1; D gene uncertain. This CDR3 has 16 residues. The ends were cut back, 0 bases at V and 0 bases at J, with 12 bases in the middle. In germline, CDR1 is DFQATT, CDR2 SNEGSKA (reference sequence). CDR3 residues: CSARDGRALSYNEQFF. DNA for the CDR3: TGCAGTGCTAGAGACGGGCGTGCCCTCTCCTACAATGAGCAGTTCTTC.

Only one count was recorded for this clonotype. This sequence joins TRBV7-2 and TRBJ2-5, with TRBD1 matching over 10 bases. CDR1 is SGHTA and CDR2 is FQGNSA in the germline V gene. The CDR3 covers 15 residues. Trimming removed 3 bases from V and 4 bases from J; junction bases left unmatched: 5. CDR3 sequence (DNA): TGTGCCAGCAGCTTGATGGGACAGGGGACAGAGACCCAGTACTTC. Residues: CASSLMGQGTETQYF.

This clonotype was seen only a few times. V and J are TRBV12-3 or TRBV12-4 and TRBJ2-4, with a possible D match to TRBD2 (5 bases). The end of the DNA fits TRBJ2-7 better, so the J call may be wrong. There are 13 residues in the CDR3. The CDR3 region is CASSLGSGNEQYF. The CDR3 nucleotides read TGTGCCAGCAGTTTAGGATCGGGAAACGAGCAGTACTTC.

This chain connects TRBV7-9 to TRBJ1-2; D may be TRBD1 (6 bases). V shed 3 bases and J shed 3 bases, with 20 bases lying between them. The CDR3 has 17 amino acids. The V gene's germline CDR1 is SEHNR and CDR2 FQNEAQ (reference sequence). CDR3 sequence reads: CASSLGIRTEEDYGYTF. As DNA, the CDR3 is TGTGCCAGCAGCTTGGGGATACGGACAGAAGAGGACTATGGCTACACCTTC.

The chain couples TRBV12-3 or TRBV12-4 to TRBJ2-7; no clear D. The CDR3 totals 14 residues. V was shortened by 2 bases and J by 4 bases, with 12 bases between the two germline ends. CDR3 nucleotides: TGTGCCAGCAGTTTAAATGAGGTATTTTACGAGCAGTACTTC. It encodes CASSLNEVFYEQYF.

The rearrangement joins TRBV4-3 to TRBJ2-1; TRBD2 aligns across 9 bases. V lost 5 bases, J lost 4 bases, and 6 bases stayed unmatched. The CDR3 spans 15 residues. Germline V gene data show CDR1 as LGHNA and CDR2 as YSLEER. In DNA, the CDR3 is TGCGCCAGCAGCGGCGGGAGGGCGGGGTACAATGAGCAGTTCTTC. The encoded protein is CASSGGRAGYNEQFF.

V usage is TRBV7-2 and J usage is TRBJ2-1; maybe TRBD2 (5 bases). Germline V gene sequence: CDR1 SGHTA, CDR2 FQGNSA. The CDR3 spans 15 residues. Trimming took 5 bases from V and 4 from J, leaving 15 bases between them. CDR3 DNA sequence: TGTGCCAGCAGCCCTCGAGGGAGCCTTTACAATGAGCAGTTCTTC. Residues: CASSPRGSLYNEQFF.

The chain recombines TRBV5-1 with TRBJ1-6; 9 nucleotides line up with TRBD1. CDR1 and CDR2 from the germline V gene are SGHRS and YFSETQ. This CDR3 has 16 amino acids. V dropped 4 bases and J dropped 8; count of bases not matched to a gene: 10. CDR3 in amino acids: CASSGGQGGSDSPLHF. The CDR3 nucleotides are TGCGCCAGCAGCGGGGGACAGGGTGGGAGCGATTCACCCCTCCACTTT.

V and J are TRBV6-2 or TRBV6-3 and TRBJ2-4; no reliable D call. The last part of the DNA fits TRBJ2-7 better; the J call may be wrong. Per the germline V gene, CDR1 is MNHEY and CDR2 is SVGEGT. The CDR3 consists of 12 residues. CDR3 residues: CARSTPTYEQYF. For the CDR3, the DNA is TGTGCCAGATCCACGCCGACCTACGAGCAGTACTTC.